This T cell receptor (beta chain) was sequenced in a study of blood T cells in healthy people across ages. CDR3 size: 15 residues. The germline V gene has CDR1 LGHDT and CDR2 YNNKEL (reference sequence). With 4 bases removed from V and 5 bases from J, the gap between germline ends came to 17 bases. For the second PCR, which ran for about 7 to 11 cycles, a sample-barcoded 5' primer and a J-beta primer mix were used. MiXCR was run by TCRdb on the 5' RACE reads, yielding one entry per CDR3 protein. The data hold hundreds of thousands of distinct CDR3 sequences, with around half observed a single time. This clonotype showed up just a few times.

The sample consisted of blood. The sequence derives from a man older than 75 in good health. The chain recombines TRBV3-1 with TRBJ2-5; tentative D call: TRBD1 (5 bases). The CDR3 DNA follows: TGTGCCAGCAGCCCACAAATACAGGTTAGGGAGACCCAGTACTTC. Protein sequence: CASSPQIQVRETQYF.